The T cell receptor (beta chain) under discussion was sequenced for a study of blood T cell repertoires in COVID-19. Background on the study: COVID-19 samples, acute and convalescent, were from the United States, Italy and Spain. Sources were T cells, B-cell-depleted T cells, or PBMCs; the material itself was cDNA or gDNA.

Only a few counts were recorded for this clone. The V end lost 2 bases, the J end lost 5 bases, and 11 bases lay between the germline ends. The CDR3 loop spans 15 amino acids. Germline CDR1 reads KGHDR; CDR2 reads SFDVKD. Authors' processing steps: Estimated nucleated cell counts came from reference gene primer amplification. Assay used: immunoSEQ multiplex PCR; TCRdb lists only in-frame clones, some missing. The V and J calls and clone size were taken over from that table, and D and trimming were inferred from the DNA. The repertoire consists of around 50,000 clones, with roughly 91% occurring once and the leading ten covering 7% to 9.5%.

The sample consisted of peripheral blood. The rearrangement joins TRBV24-1 to TRBJ1-4, with D possibly matching TRBD1 (6 bases). This receptor was taken from a man aged 45 to 65 with active COVID-19. The CDR3, as DNA: TGTGCCACCAGTGATTCGACAGGAGTAAATGAAAAACTGTTTTTT. It translates to CATSDSTGVNEKLFF.